This TCR beta chain was recovered during a study of blood T cells in healthy people across ages. Unmatched junction bases numbered 5, after V lost 10 bases and J lost 4 bases. Germline V lookup: CDR1 ENHRY, CDR2 SYGVKD. The CDR3 has 13 amino acids. A second about 7 to 11 cycle PCR used barcoded and J-beta primers. TCRdb recomputed calls from the 5' RACE reads with MiXCR, one row per CDR3 protein. The data show around 1.1 million distinct CDR3 sequences, with 35% to 45% seen just once and about an eighth held by the top ten. The sequence came from a man aged 18 to 29 in good health. The sequenced sample was blood. The genes are TRBV10-3 and TRBJ2-7, with 12 bases matching TRBD1. The CDR3: CATRDRGLYEQYF. The CDR3, as DNA: TGTGCCACCCGGGACAGGGGGCTTTACGAGCAGTACTTC.